Below, one T cell receptor beta chain is given with its context. Relative to the germline gene, one junction end is altered; a read error may explain this. Via MiXCR, TCRdb re-called the RT-PCR reads, giving one row per CDR3 protein. The sample yields 150,000 to 250,000 distinct CDR3 sequences, roughly two fifths seen once. This specimen belongs to a study of patients and donors after allogeneic stem cell transplantation. Looked up from germline, CDR1 is MNHEY and CDR2 is SVGEGT. The CDR3 has 15 residues. The sequenced material came from blood, either unsorted or a sorted T cell fraction (not recorded which). The receptor was isolated from a human donor who was either an allogeneic HSCT recipient or a stem cell or donor lymphocyte infusion donor (not recorded which). It is not recorded whose cells these are; they may come from a transplant donor. The chain is built from TRBV6-2 or TRBV6-3 and TRBJ2-7, with D uncertain. The CDR3: CASSYSVGSSFEQYF. In DNA form, the CDR3 reads TGTGCCAGCAGTTACTCCGTTGGAAGTTCCTTCGAGCAGTACTTC.